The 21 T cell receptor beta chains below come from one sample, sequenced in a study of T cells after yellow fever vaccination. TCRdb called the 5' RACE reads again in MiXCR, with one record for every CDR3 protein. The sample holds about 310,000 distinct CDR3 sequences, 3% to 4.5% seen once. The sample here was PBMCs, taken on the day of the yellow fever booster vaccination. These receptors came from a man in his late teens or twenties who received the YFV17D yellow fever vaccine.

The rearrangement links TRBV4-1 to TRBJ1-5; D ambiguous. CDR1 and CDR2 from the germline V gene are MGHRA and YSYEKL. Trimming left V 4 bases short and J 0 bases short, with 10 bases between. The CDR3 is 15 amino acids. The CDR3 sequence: CASSPHPSSNQPQHF. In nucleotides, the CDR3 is TGCGCCAGCAGCCCCCACCCGTCTAGCAATCAGCCCCAGCATTTT.

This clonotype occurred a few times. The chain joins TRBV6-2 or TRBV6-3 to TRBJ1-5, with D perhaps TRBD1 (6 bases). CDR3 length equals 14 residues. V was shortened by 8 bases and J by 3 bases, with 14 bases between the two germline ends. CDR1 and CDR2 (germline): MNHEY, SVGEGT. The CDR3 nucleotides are TGTGCCAGCGGGCAACAGGGTAACAATCAGCCCCAGCATTTT. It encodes CASGQQGNNQPQHF.

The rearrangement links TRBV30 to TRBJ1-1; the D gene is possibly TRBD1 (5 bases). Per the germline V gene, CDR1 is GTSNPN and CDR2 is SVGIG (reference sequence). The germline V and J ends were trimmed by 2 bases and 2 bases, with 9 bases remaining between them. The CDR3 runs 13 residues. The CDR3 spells CAWSRGYNTEAFF. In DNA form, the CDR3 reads TGTGCCTGGAGTCGGGGCTATAACACTGAAGCTTTCTTT.

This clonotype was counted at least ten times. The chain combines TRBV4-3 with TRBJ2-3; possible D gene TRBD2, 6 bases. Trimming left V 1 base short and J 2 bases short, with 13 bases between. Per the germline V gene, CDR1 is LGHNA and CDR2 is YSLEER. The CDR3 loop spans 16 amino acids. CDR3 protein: CASSQGPAGFTDTQYF. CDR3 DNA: TGCGCCAGCAGCCAAGGACCAGCGGGTTTCACAGATACGCAGTATTTT.

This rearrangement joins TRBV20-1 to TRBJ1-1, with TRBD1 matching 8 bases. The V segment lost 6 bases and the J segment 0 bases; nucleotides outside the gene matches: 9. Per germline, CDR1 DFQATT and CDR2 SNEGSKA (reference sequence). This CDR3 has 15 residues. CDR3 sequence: CSAPDRARLNTEAFF. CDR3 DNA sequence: TGCAGTGCGCCGGACAGGGCCCGGCTGAACACTGAAGCTTTCTTT.

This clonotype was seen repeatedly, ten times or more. The CDR3 spells CASSPPGTGRGNTIYF. The CDR3 DNA follows: TGCGCCAGCAGCCCCCCCGGGACAGGGAGAGGAAACACCATATATTTT. The rearrangement joins TRBV5-1 to TRBJ1-3; 9 bases are a match to TRBD1. This CDR3 has 16 residues. V trimming: 4 bases; J trimming: 4 bases; junction bases outside the gene matches: 9. Germline loops: CDR1 SGHRS, CDR2 YFSETQ.

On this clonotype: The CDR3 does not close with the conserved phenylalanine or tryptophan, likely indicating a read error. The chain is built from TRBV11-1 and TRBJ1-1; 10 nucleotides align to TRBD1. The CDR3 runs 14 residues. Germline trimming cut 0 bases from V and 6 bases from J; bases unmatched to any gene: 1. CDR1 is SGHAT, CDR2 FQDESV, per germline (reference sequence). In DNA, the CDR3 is TGTGCCAGCAGCTTAGCGGGGACAGGGGCTGAAGCTTTCATT. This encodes CASSLAGTGAEAFI.

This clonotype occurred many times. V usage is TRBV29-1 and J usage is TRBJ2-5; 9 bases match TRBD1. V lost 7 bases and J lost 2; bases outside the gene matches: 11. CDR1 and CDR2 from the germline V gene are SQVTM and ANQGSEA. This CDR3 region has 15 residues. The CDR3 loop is CSGTGDRGWQETQYF. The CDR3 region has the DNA TGCAGCGGAACCGGCGACAGGGGGTGGCAAGAGACCCAGTACTTC.

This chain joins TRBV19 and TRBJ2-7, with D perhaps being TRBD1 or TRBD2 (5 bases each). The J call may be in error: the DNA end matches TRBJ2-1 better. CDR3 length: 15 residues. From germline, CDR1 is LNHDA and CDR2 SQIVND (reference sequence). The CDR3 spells CASRSPGRGSYEQFF. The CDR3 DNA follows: TGTGCCAGTAGGTCACCGGGACGTGGGTCCTACGAGCAGTTCTTC.

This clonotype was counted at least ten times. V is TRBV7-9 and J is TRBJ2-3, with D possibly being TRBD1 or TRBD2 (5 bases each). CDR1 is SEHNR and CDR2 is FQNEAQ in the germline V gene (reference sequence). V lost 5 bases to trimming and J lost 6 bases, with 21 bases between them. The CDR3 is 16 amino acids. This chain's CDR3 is CASSPPPGRPRDTQYF. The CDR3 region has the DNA TGTGCCAGCAGCCCCCCCCCGGGACGCCCAAGGGATACGCAGTATTTT. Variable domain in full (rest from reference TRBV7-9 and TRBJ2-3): DTGVSQNPRHKITKRGQNVTFRCDPISEHNRLYWYRQTLGQGPEFLTYFQNEAQLEKSRLLSDRFSAERPKGSFSTLEIQRTEQGDSAMYLCASSPPPGRPRDTQYFGPGTRLTVL.

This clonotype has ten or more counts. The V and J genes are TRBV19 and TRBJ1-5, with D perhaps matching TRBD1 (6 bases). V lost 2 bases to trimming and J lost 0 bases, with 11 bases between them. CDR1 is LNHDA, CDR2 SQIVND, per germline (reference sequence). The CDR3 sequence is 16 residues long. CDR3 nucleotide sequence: TGTGCCAGTAGTATAACCGGGACATATAGCAATCAGCCCCAGCATTTT. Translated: CASSITGTYSNQPQHF.

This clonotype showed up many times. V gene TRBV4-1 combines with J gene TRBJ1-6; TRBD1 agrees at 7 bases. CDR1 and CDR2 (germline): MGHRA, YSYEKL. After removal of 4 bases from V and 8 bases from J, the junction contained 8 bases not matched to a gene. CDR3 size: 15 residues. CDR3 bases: TGCGCCAGCAGCCTCTCAGGGGGTTGGGATTCACCCCTCCACTTT. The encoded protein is CASSLSGGWDSPLHF.

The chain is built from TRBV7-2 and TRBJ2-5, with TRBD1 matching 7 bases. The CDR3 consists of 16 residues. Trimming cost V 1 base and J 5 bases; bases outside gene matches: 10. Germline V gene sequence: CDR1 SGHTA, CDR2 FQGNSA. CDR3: CASSLVVGGRMETQYF. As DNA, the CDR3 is TGTGCCAGCAGCTTAGTTGTAGGGGGCCGTATGGAGACCCAGTACTTC.

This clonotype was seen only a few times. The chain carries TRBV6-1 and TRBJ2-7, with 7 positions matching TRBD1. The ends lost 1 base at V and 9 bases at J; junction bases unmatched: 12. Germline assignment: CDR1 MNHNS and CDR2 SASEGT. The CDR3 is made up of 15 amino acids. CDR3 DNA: TGTGCCAGCAGTGAAGAGTGGGACAGCCGGGCCGGGCAGTACTTC. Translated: CASSEEWDSRAGQYF.

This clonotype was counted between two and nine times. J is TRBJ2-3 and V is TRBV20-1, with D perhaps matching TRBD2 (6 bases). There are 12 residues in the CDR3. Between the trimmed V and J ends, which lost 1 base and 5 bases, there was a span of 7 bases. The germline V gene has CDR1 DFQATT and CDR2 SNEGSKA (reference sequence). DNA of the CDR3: TGCAGTGCTAGAGCCGGGGGAGATACGCAGTATTTT. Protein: CSARAGGDTQYF.

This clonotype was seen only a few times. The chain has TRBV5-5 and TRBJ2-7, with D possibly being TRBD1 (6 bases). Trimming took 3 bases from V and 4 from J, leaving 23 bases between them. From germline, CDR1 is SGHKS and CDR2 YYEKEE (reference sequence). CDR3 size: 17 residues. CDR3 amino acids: CASSSLPTILGGYEQYF. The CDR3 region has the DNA TGTGCCAGCAGCTCTCTCCCCACGATCCTAGGGGGTTACGAGCAGTACTTC.

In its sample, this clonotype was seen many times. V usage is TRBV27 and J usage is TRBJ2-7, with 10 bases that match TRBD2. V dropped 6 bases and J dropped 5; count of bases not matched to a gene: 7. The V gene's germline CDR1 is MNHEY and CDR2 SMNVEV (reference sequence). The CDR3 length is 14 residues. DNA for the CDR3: TGTGCCAGCAGCTTGAGCGGGGGGGCCCACGAGCAGTACGTC. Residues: CASSLSGGAHEQYV.

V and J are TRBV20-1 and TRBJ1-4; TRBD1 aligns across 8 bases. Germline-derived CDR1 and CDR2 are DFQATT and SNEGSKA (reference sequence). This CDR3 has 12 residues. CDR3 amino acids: CSAVYRGEKLFF. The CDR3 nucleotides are TGCAGCGCTGTCTACAGGGGGGAAAAACTGTTTTTT.

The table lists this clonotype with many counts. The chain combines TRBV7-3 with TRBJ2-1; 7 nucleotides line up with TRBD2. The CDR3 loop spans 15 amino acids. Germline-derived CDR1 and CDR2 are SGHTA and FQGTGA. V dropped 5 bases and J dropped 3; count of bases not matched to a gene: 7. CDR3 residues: CASSVSSGLYNEQFF. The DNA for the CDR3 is TGTGCCAGCAGCGTCTCTAGCGGACTCTACAATGAGCAGTTCTTC.

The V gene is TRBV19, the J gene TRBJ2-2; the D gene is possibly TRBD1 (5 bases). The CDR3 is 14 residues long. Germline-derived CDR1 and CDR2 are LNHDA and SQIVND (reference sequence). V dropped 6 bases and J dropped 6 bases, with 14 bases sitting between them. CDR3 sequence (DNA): TGTGCCAGTAGCAGGGAATATTTAGCCGGGGAGCTGTTTTTT. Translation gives CASSREYLAGELFF.

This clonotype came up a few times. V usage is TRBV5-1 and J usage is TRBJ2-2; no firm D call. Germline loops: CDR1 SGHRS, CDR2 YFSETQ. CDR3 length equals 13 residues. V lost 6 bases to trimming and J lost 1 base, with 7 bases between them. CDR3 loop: CASNLENTGELFF. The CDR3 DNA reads TGCGCCAGCAACCTAGAGAACACCGGGGAGCTGTTTTTT.